The T cell receptor (beta chain) under discussion was sequenced for a study of T cell responses to AZD1222 COVID-19 vaccine (dated by TCRdb to the early 2020s). About the study as a whole: AZD1222 recipients with second doses at about 4 weeks or about 12 weeks were pooled, because spike-specific TCR depth and breadth did not differ between schedules. Trial participants were enrolled by age into 18-55, 56-69 and 70-plus year subgroups, with approximately 160, 26 and 62 TCR-sequenced participants respectively. TCR sequencing was performed for about 250 trial participants, of whom approximately 200 were given two doses of AZD1222 and around 25 were given two doses of MenACWY control vaccine.

In regard to this clone: Its specific antigen is unknown. One base away there is no much larger clone; base qualities are not given.

As encoded in the germline V gene (reference sequence), CDR1 is LNHDA while CDR2 is SQIVND. From the cysteine through the phenylalanine, the CDR3 covers 14 amino acids. Only CDR3 DNA remains: 42 bases, in frame from the first base. V and J are truncated by 10 bases and 5 bases respectively, leaving an intervening sequence of 18 bases. Summary of the overall study and its limitations: After two AZD1222 doses, both the breadth and the depth of spike-specific TCRs were significantly higher than at day 0 and than in MenACWY recipients. Epitopes outside the regions mutated in the B.1.351 and B.1.1.7 variants were reportedly recognized by nearly half of the unique spike-specific TCRs. Conclusions about previously exposed vaccinees are limited because only six or seven AZD1222 recipients were SARS-CoV-2 seropositive at baseline. Because no day 14 peak-response samples were available, the repertoires could be characterized only after the peak T cell response. Vaccine-associated CD4 TCRs spanned the whole spike protein, with dominant responses in regions 160-218 and 743-854. The 56-69-year group was small, and its depth increase did not reach significance, likely because of low power. Participants were mostly white British, with more females than males. The authors suggested clonal diversity may have been underestimated.

The CDR3 regions of human TCRbeta chains were analyzed by immunosequencing. The authors processed their data as follows. TCRs in the repertoires were matched against a reference library of SARS-CoV-2-specific TCRs that had been generated with the MIRA antigen-specificity platform. Breadth was defined as the fraction of unique TCRs that were SARS-CoV-2-associated, and depth was defined as the fraction of total T cells that were SARS-CoV-2-associated. Each spike-specific TCR was assigned to its reactive spike region and to a CD4 or CD8 class using the MIRA data. Log10-transformed breadth and depth values were compared by one-way ANOVA with Sidak's multiple comparisons tests. Sourced from immuneACCESS, this table was stored by TCRdb with only in-frame sequences that have V and J called. A share of the clones is absent; for the studies checked, an unresolved V gene accounts for under half, and the remainder has no known explanation. Clone size and V and J calls were adopted from that table, with D and trimming inferred from the DNA. The sample records 99,000 or so clones, about 91% of which are singletons. The biggest ten clones account for approximately 18% of the sample.

The time point label, as the study defines it: baseline before first vaccination. The vaccinee samples were drawn from two UK trials, COV001 and COV002, one of which was a single-blind randomized controlled phase 2/3 trial testing AZD1222 (ChAdOx1 nCoV-19) in healthy adults. Trial participant PBMC samples were collected at day 0 and day 28 after the second dose for TCRbeta chain sequencing. The origin of this receptor is an adult in good health. The rearrangement joined TRBV19 to TRBJ2-1, with a tentative D gene TRBD1 over 7 matching bases. The material sequenced was peripheral blood, taken on day 0 of AZD1222 vaccination. The sequenced DNA is TGTGCCACCAGCCGGGGGACAGATAACAATGAGCAGTTCTTC. Its product reads: CATSRGTDNNEQFF.